These 16 T cell receptor beta chains were sequenced from one sample in a study of blood T cell repertoires in COVID-19. Some clones are missing from TCRdb's copy, which holds only in-frame ones; the method was immunoSEQ multiplex PCR. The table has under 450,000 clones, around 89% seen once. Sequences were obtained from peripheral blood. These receptors were obtained from a woman in her forties or fifties with COVID-19, enrolled during active disease.

This chain uses TRBV12-3 or TRBV12-4 with TRBJ1-1; TRBD1 aligns across 7 bases. The CDR3 totals 13 residues. Trimming took 8 bases from V and 0 from J; bases not matched to a gene: 3. The CDR3 sequence is CASGQGVNTEAFF. Here the CDR3 DNA reads TGTGCCAGCGGCCAGGGGGTGAACACTGAAGCTTTCTTT.

The chain uses TRBV10-2 and TRBJ1-4; no reliable D call. The CDR3 totals 12 residues. Per the germline V gene, CDR1 is WSHSY and CDR2 is SAAADI. Trimming removed 6 bases from V and 8 bases from J, with 10 bases in between. The CDR3 is CASSLRGEKLFF. The CDR3 DNA follows: TGCGCCAGCAGCCTCAGAGGGGAAAAACTGTTTTTT.

This chain connects TRBV12-3 or TRBV12-4 to TRBJ1-1; D perhaps matches TRBD1 (6 bases). Trimming cost V 6 bases and J 5 bases, with 13 bases left between them. The CDR3 has 13 residues. CDR3 region: CASSLTGSTEAFF. The CDR3 DNA reads TGTGCCAGCAGCCTGACAGGTTCTACTGAAGCTTTCTTT.

This chain links TRBV19 with TRBJ2-7; 8 bases align to TRBD1. The germline V gene encodes CDR1 LNHDA and CDR2 SQIVND (reference sequence). Germline trimming cut 5 bases from V and 4 bases from J; bases unmatched to any gene: 10. CDR3 size: 15 residues. The CDR3 DNA follows: TGTGCCAGTAGTCCCCGGACAGGGACTCTTTACGAGCAGTACTTC. Amino acids: CASSPRTGTLYEQYF.

This rearrangement joins TRBV4-1 to TRBJ1-2, with TRBD1 matching 10 bases. The germline V gene encodes CDR1 MGHRA and CDR2 YSYEKL. With 4 bases clipped from V and 8 bases from J, the junction kept 7 bases outside the gene matches. The CDR3 is 14 residues long. In nucleotides, the CDR3 is TGCGCCAGCAGCCCTGAGGACAGGGGGGGAGGCTACACCTTC. It translates to CASSPEDRGGGYTF.

The chain employs TRBV5-6 and TRBJ1-1, with D tentatively TRBD1 (6 bases). This CDR3 comprises 14 residues. Looked up from germline, CDR1 is SGHDT and CDR2 is YYEEEE. V was cut by 1 base and J by 3 bases, with 10 bases left in between. The CDR3 sequence is CASSLRGKDTEAFF. The CDR3 region has the DNA TGTGCCAGCAGCTTGAGGGGGAAGGACACTGAAGCTTTCTTT.

V gene TRBV6-5 combines with J gene TRBJ1-1; no clear D. V dropped 7 bases and J dropped 0 bases, with 15 bases sitting between them. CDR3 length equals 15 residues. Per the germline V gene, CDR1 is MNHEY and CDR2 is SVGAGI. The CDR3 protein is CASNFFRQVNTEAFF. The CDR3 region has the DNA TGTGCCAGCAACTTTTTCCGTCAGGTGAACACTGAAGCTTTCTTT.

V usage is TRBV19 and J usage is TRBJ1-5; D ambiguous. This CDR3 is 14 amino acids long. The V end was cut by 3 bases, the J end by 5 bases, with 11 bases between. Germline CDR1 LNHDA, CDR2 SQIVND (reference sequence). CDR3 sequence (DNA): TGTGCCAGTAGTATTCAGTCCGCCGATCAGCCCCAGCATTTT. Translation gives CASSIQSADQPQHF. Filled out from reference TRBV19 and TRBJ1-5, the complete variable domain reads DGGITQSPKYLFRKEGQNVTLSCEQNLNHDAMYWYRQDPGQGLRLIYYSQIVNDFQKGDIAEGYSVSREKKESFPLTVTSAQKNPTAFYLCASSIQSADQPQHFGDGTRLSIL.

The chain joins TRBV5-1 to TRBJ2-2; D is unclear. The CDR3 sequence is 15 residues long. V lost 4 bases to trimming and J lost 0 bases, with 10 bases between them. The V gene's germline CDR1 is SGHRS and CDR2 YFSETQ. In DNA, the CDR3 is TGCGCCAGCAGCGCGAGTCGAACGAACACCGGGGAGCTGTTTTTT. Protein: CASSASRTNTGELFF.

About this clone: The sample carries other DNA sequences with the same CDR3. The rearrangement uses TRBV30 and TRBJ2-7; 9 bases map to TRBD1. In germline, CDR1 is GTSNPN, CDR2 SVGIG (reference sequence). The ends lost 3 bases at V and 3 bases at J; junction bases unmatched: 3. The CDR3 is 13 residues long. The CDR3 reads CAWRTGGSYEQYF. CDR3 nucleotide sequence: TGTGCCTGGAGAACAGGGGGCAGCTACGAGCAGTACTTC.

In the case of this clone: This same CDR3 is encoded by further DNA sequences in the sample. V is TRBV3-1 (or the pseudogene TRBV3-2) and J is TRBJ1-2; no firm D call. CDR3 length equals 14 residues. The germline V and J ends were trimmed by 1 base and 0 bases, with 6 bases remaining between them. Germline-derived CDR1 and CDR2 are LGHDT and YNNKEL (reference sequence). CDR3 nucleotides: TGTGCCAGCAGCCAAGGCAGGACTAACTATGGCTACACCTTC. This gives the protein CASSQGRTNYGYTF.

This clone showed up just once. This chain links TRBV19 with TRBJ2-3; 7 nucleotides line up with TRBD2. J gave up 0 bases and V 10 bases, and 4 bases lay outside the gene matches. The CDR3 consists of 13 residues. Germline CDR1 LNHDA, CDR2 SQIVND (reference sequence). The CDR3 sequence is CATAGASTDTQYF. The CDR3 coding sequence is TGTGCCACCGCGGGAGCCAGCACAGATACGCAGTATTTT.

The rearrangement uses TRBV6-2 or TRBV6-3 and TRBJ2-3; 9 nucleotides match TRBD2. Germline lookup yields CDR1 MNHEY and CDR2 SVGEGT. The CDR3 length is 16 residues. V shed 2 bases and J 4 bases; nucleotides not matched to a gene: 7. CDR3 in amino acids: CASSYEVAGVADTQYF. The CDR3 nucleotides are TGTGCCAGCAGTTACGAAGTAGCGGGGGTTGCAGATACGCAGTATTTT.

This chain connects TRBV5-4 to TRBJ2-3; no clear D gene. The CDR3 runs 12 residues. Looked up from germline, CDR1 is SGHNT and CDR2 is YYREEE (reference sequence). Trimming stripped 3 bases from V and 6 bases from J, with 8 bases between. The CDR3 region is CASSSRRDTQYF. The CDR3 coding sequence is TGTGCCAGCAGCTCAAGGCGGGATACGCAGTATTTT.

The chain has TRBV3-1 (or the pseudogene TRBV3-2) and TRBJ1-2, with 8 bases lining up with TRBD1. Germline values: CDR1 LGHDT, CDR2 YNNKEL (reference sequence). The CDR3 contains 16 residues. Trimming at V came to 3 bases and at J to 8 bases, leaving 14 bases not matched to a gene. For the CDR3, the DNA is TGTGCCAGCAGCCAGAGGGGGACAGGTAGCGCCCGGGGCTACACCTTC. It translates to CASSQRGTGSARGYTF.

The chain links TRBV20-1 to TRBJ1-2; no clear D. This CDR3 is 12 amino acids long. Looked up from germline, CDR1 is DFQATT and CDR2 is SNEGSKA (reference sequence). V lost 3 bases, J lost 2 bases, and 7 bases lay in between. The CDR3 loop is CSASDGNYGYTF. CDR3 in DNA: TGCAGTGCTAGTGATGGCAACTATGGCTACACCTTC.